The T cell receptor (beta chain) under discussion was sequenced for a study of immune heterogeneity within non-small cell lung tumors. Amplification of the TCR beta CDR3 was achieved through multiplex PCR with 32 V and 13 J primers. TCRdb itself ran the multiplex PCR reads through MiXCR, one entry per CDR3 protein. Altogether 20,000 to 25,000 distinct CDR3 sequences are present, 28% being singletons, with the ten largest covering under 4.5%. This clonotype was seen many times. Genomic DNA extracted from bulk tumor tissue served as template. A total of 550 to 650 ng was used per sample. During surgery, each primary tumor gave multiple biopsies spaced as far apart as possible. The study enrolled patients with untreated, newly diagnosed non-small cell lung cancer who underwent curative surgery. The CDR3 has 14 residues. CDR1 MNHNS and CDR2 SASEGT come from the germline V gene. Trimming pared 5 bases from V and 2 bases from J, leaving 13 bases between.

Sequenced sample: lung tumor tissue. The TCR comes from a man between 35 and 55 years old with non-small cell lung cancer. This rearrangement joins TRBV6-1 to TRBJ2-7, with D perhaps TRBD2 (6 bases). This CDR3 is CASSKGGNTYEQYF. CDR3 nucleotides: TGTGCCAGCAGTAAGGGCGGGAATACCTACGAGCAGTACTTC.